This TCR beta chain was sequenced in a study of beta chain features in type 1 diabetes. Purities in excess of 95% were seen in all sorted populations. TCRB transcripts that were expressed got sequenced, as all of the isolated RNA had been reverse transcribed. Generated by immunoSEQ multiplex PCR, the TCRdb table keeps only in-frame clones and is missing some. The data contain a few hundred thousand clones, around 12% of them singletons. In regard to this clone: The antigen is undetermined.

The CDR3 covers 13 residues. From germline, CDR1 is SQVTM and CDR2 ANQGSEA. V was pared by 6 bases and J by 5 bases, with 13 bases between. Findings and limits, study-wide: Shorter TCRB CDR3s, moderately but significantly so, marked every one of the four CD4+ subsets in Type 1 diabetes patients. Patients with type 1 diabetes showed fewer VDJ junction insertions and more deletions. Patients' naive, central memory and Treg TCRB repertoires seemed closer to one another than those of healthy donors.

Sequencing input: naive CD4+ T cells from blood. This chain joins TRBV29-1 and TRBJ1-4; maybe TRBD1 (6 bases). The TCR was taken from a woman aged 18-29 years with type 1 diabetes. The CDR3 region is CSVRGQGNEKLFF. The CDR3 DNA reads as TGCAGCGTGAGAGGGCAGGGGAATGAAAAACTGTTTTTT.